This TCR beta chain was recovered during a study of vaccination and CD4 T cells after COVID-19. Study-wide context: Convalescent participants consisted of six males and four females, two being Hispanic. The authors used overlapping spike peptides from SARS-CoV-2, HCoV-NL63, HCoV-OC43 and HCoV-229E to stimulate cells. Each control culture was treated with a CEFX pool, an HIV-1 Nef pool, or no peptide.

Germline loops: CDR1 MNHEY, CDR2 SVGEGT. The CDR3 has 14 residues. The V gene end was trimmed by 5 bases and the J gene end by 9 bases; junction bases not matched to a gene: 6. A word on this clonotype: Its target is not known.

Treatment reported: roughly nine-day PBMC culture with coronavirus spike peptide pools or control peptides (ViraFEST assay). One should note that the unexposed donor's CD4+ T cells were collected before the COVID-19 pandemic (2011-2018). Where cell yield allowed, unexposed-donor CD4+ T cells were probed with SARS-CoV-2 S/N and four cold-coronavirus spikes. The assay that was used to sequence DNA from cultured CD4+ T cells was the Oncomine TCR Beta short-read assay. Genomic DNA was isolated from CD4+ T cells that had been cultured. From the PCR reads, TCRdb called clonotypes with MiXCR, one entry per CDR3 protein. The top ten hold roughly a tenth of the sample, which has about 7,000 distinct CDR3 sequences, around a third seen once.

The sequenced sample was CD4+ T cells from blood, cultured in vitro. The clonotype comes from a human donor in good health. The chain uses TRBV6-2 or TRBV6-3 and TRBJ2-3; TRBD2 agrees at 12 bases. The CDR3 region has the DNA TGTGCCAGCAGTCGGGGACTAGCGGGTGGCACGCAGTATTTT. It specifies CASSRGLAGGTQYF.